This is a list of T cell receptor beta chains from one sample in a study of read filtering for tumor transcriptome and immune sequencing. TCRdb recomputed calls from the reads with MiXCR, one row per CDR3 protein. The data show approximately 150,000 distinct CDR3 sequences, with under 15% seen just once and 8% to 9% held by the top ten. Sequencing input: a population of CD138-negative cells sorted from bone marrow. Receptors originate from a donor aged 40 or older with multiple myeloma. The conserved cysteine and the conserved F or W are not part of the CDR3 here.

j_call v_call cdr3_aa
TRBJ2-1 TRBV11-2 ASSLYWGEWEQF
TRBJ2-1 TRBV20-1 SARFAKPYNEQF
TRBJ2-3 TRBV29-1 SVEAGRRTDTQY
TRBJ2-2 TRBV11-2 ASSLDISVAGAAGELF
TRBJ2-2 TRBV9 ASSPPGGGITGELF
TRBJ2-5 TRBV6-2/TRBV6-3 ASKTLTETQY
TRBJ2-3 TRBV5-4 VSSFQGASTDTQY
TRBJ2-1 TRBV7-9 ASSLGPRSLINEQF
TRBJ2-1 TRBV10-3 AISESRSKGEQF
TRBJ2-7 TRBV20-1 SALGADWEQY
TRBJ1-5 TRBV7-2 ASSGQELSNQPQH
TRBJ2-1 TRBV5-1 ASSAGYSYNEQF
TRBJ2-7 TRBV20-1 SARGTPPYEQY
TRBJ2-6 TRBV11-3 ASSFRQPGANVLT
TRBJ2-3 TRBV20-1 SARSGRASLADTQY
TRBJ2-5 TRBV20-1 SARGTTGTGGGETQY
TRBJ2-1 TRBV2 ASSTSYNEQF
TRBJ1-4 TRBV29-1 SAGTVAGEKLF
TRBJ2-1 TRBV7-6 ASSWDTVYNEQF
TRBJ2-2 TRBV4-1 ASSPLISGELF
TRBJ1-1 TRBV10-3 AISTGTGDDTEAF
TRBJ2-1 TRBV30 AWKQGAGNEQF
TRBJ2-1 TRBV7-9 ASSSLAGVHNEQF
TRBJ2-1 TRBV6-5 ASSNFGGSSYNEQF
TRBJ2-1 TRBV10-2 ASSESGGAGRVPYNEQF
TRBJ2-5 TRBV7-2 ASSPDWTDSY
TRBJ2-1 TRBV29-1 SVEDQAGSYNEQF